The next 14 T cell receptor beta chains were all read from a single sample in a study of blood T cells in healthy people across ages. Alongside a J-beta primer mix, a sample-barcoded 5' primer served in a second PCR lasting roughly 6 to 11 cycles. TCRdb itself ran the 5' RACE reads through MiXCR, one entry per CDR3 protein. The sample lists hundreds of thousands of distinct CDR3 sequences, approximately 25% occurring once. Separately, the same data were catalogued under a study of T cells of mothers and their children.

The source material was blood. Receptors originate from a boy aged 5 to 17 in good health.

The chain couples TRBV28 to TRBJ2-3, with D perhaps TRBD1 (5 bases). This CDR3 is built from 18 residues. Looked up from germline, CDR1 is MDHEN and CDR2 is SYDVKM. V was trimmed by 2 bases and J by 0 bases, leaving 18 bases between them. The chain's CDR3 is CASSLLGEASFSTDTQYF. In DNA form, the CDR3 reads TGTGCCAGCAGTTTACTAGGGGAAGCCTCCTTTAGCACAGATACGCAGTATTTT.

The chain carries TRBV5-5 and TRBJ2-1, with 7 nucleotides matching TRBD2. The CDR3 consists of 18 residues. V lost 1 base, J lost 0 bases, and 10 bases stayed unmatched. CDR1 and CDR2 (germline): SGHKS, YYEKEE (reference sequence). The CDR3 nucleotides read TGTGCCAGCAGCTTGTGGACGGGAGCGGGGAGCTCCTACAATGAGCAGTTCTTC. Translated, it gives CASSLWTGAGSSYNEQFF.

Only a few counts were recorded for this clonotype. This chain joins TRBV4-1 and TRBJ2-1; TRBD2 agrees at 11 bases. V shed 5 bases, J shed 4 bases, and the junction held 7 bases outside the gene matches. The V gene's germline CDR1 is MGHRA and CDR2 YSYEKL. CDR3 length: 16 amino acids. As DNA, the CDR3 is TGCGCCAGCAGCGCTTCCGGGACTAGCGGTTACAATGAGCAGTTCTTC. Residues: CASSASGTSGYNEQFF.

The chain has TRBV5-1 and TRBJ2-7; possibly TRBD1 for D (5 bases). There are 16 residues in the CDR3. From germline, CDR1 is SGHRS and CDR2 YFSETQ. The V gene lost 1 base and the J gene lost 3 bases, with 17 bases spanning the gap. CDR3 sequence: CASSLTWTRGNYEQYF. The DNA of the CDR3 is TGCGCCAGCAGCTTGACTTGGACAAGGGGTAACTACGAGCAGTACTTC.

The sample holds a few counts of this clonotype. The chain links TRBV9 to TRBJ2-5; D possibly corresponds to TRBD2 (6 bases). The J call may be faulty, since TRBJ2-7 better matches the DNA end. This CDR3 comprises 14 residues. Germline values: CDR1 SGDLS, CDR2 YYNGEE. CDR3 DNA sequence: TGTGCCAGCAGCGTTGCGGGGAACCCCTACGAGCAGTACTTC. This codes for CASSVAGNPYEQYF.

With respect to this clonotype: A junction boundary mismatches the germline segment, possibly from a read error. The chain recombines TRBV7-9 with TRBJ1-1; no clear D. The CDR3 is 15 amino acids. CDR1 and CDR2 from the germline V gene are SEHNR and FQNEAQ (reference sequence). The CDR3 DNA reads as TGTGCCGGCAGCCCCTGGGCTCAGGTGAACACTGAAGCTTTCTTT. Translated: CAGSPWAQVNTEAFF. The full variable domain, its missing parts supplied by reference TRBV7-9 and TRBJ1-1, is DTGVSQNPRHKITKRGQNVTFRCDPISEHNRLYWYRQTLGQGPEFLTYFQNEAQLEKSRLLSDRFSAERPKGSFSTLEIQRTEQGDSAMYLCAGSPWAQVNTEAFFGQGTRLTVV.

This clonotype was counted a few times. CDR3: CASGLPRAGYDEQFF. The DNA for the CDR3 is TGCGCCAGCGGCCTGCCTAGGGCGGGGTACGATGAGCAGTTCTTC. This rearrangement joins TRBV5-1 to TRBJ2-1; D is perhaps TRBD2 (6 bases). CDR3 length: 15 amino acids. Germline-derived CDR1 and CDR2 are SGHRS and YFSETQ. Trimming shortened V by 7 bases and J by 8 bases, and 22 bases separated the two germline ends.

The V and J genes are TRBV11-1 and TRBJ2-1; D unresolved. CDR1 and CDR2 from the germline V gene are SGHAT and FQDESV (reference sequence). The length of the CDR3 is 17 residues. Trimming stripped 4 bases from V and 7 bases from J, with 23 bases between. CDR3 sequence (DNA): TGTGCCAGCAGCTCCCACGTGACACGAGTCAGGTCGAATGAGCAGTTCTTC. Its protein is CASSSHVTRVRSNEQFF.

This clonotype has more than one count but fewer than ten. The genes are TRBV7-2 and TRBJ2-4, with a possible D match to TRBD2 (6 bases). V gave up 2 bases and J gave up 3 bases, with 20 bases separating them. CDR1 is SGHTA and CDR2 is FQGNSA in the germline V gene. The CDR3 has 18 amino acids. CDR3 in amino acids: CASSLREMEGRFKNIQYF. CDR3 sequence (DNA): TGTGCCAGCAGCTTAAGGGAGATGGAGGGGCGTTTCAAAAACATTCAGTACTTC.

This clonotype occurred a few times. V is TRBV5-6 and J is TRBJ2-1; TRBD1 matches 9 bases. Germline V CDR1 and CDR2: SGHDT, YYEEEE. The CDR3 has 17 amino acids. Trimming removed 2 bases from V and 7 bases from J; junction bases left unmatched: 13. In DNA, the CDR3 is TGTGCCAGCAGCTTAGGCCCCTCTGAGACAGGGGGGAATGAGCAGTTCTTC. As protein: CASSLGPSETGGNEQFF.

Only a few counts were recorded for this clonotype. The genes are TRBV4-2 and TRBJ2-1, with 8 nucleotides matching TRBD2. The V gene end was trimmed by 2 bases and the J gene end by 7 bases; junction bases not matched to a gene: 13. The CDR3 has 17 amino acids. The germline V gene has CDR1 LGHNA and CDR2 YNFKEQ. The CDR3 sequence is CASSQTTFGGAWNEQFF. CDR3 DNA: TGTGCCAGCAGCCAAACTACATTCGGGGGGGCATGGAATGAGCAGTTCTTC.

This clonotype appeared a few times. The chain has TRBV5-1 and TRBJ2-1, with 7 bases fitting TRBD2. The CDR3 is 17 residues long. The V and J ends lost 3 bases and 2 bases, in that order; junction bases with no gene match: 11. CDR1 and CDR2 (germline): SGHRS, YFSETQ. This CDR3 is CASSSPRVAGTYNEQFF. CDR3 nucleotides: TGCGCCAGCAGCTCCCCAAGGGTAGCGGGTACCTACAATGAGCAGTTCTTC.

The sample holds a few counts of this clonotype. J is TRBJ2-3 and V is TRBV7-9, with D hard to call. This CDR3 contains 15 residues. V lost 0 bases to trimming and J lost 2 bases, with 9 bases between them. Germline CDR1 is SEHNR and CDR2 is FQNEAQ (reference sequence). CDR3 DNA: TGTGCCAGCAGCTTAGCGGGATTAAACACAGATACGCAGTATTTT. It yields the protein CASSLAGLNTDTQYF.

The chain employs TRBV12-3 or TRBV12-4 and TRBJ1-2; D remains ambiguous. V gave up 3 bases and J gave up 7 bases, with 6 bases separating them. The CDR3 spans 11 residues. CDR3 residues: CASSFLGGYTF. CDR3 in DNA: TGTGCCAGCAGTTTCCTGGGTGGCTACACCTTC.